Following are 16 T cell receptor beta chains from one sample sequenced in a study of molecular identifiers for immune sequencing clone quantification. One entry per CDR3 protein, called by TCRdb with MiXCR from the PCR reads. The repertoire includes under 650,000 distinct CDR3 sequences, just under 20% of them detected once, and 0.85% sits in the top ten. The specimen sequenced was naive CD8+ T cells from blood, with Jurkat cell RNA spiked in. Subset here: FACS-sorted CD8+CD4-CCR7+CD45RA+ naive T cells. The source is a human donor in good health. Some libraries in this study had Jurkat cell RNA spiked in.

This clonotype has ten or more counts. This chain uses TRBV6-2 or TRBV6-3 with TRBJ1-1; perhaps TRBD1 as D (5 bases). CDR1 is MNHEY and CDR2 is SVGEGT in the germline V gene. The V gene lost 2 bases and the J gene lost 5 bases, with 15 bases spanning the gap. This CDR3 spans 15 amino acids. CDR3 sequence: CASSYHQGRETEAFF. The CDR3, as DNA: TGTGCCAGCAGTTACCACCAGGGTCGAGAGACTGAAGCTTTCTTT.

There are many counts of this clonotype. The chain uses TRBV20-1 and TRBJ1-4, with 7 nucleotides matching TRBD1. The CDR3 runs to 16 residues. V lost 5 bases and J lost 5; bases outside the gene matches: 14. CDR1 and CDR2 from the germline V gene are DFQATT and SNEGSKA (reference sequence). CDR3 DNA sequence: TGCAGTGCTGAAGACCCGTCGGACAGGATCAATGAAAAACTGTTTTTT. As protein: CSAEDPSDRINEKLFF.

This chain joins TRBV21-1 and TRBJ2-3. TRBV21-1 is marked as a pseudogene. CDR3 length: 16 residues. The CDR3 region has the DNA TGTGCCATCCTGGGGTGGGGAAAGTCTAGCACAGATACGCAGTATTTT. Translated, it gives CAILGWGKSSTDTQYF.

This clonotype was detected only once. This sequence may be a read error, since a much larger clone differs from it by one base. The chain uses TRBV7-9 and TRBJ2-5; D is unclear. This CDR3 comprises 14 residues. The germline CDR1 and CDR2 sequences are SEHNR and FQNEAQ (reference sequence). This CDR3 reads CASSLVGLQEAQYF. CDR3 bases: TGTGCCAGCAGCTTAGTTGGGCTCCAAGAGGCCCAGTACTTC.

V is TRBV4-1 and J is TRBJ1-1, with D unresolved. The CDR3 is 15 amino acids. Between the trimmed V and J ends, which lost 1 base and 0 bases, there was a span of 9 bases. Germline CDR1 is MGHRA and CDR2 is YSYEKL. The CDR3 is CASSQGRTVNTEAFF. The CDR3, as DNA: TGCGCCAGCAGCCAAGGGCGAACGGTGAACACTGAAGCTTTCTTT.

The chain carries TRBV3-1 and TRBJ2-7, with 9 bases lining up with TRBD2. CDR1 is LGHDT and CDR2 is YNNKEL in the germline V gene (reference sequence). This CDR3 is 18 amino acids long. The junction had 15 bases not matched to a gene; V was cut back by 2 bases and J by 4 bases. Written as DNA, the CDR3 is TGTGCCAGCAGCCAACCCCCGCTGGGCGGGAGGGCCTTTTACGAGCAGTACTTC. It specifies CASSQPPLGGRAFYEQYF.

Ten or more counts support this clonotype. The chain couples TRBV7-9 to TRBJ2-3; D remains ambiguous. V was trimmed by 4 bases and J by 6 bases, leaving 11 bases between them. CDR3 length equals 13 residues. Germline V gene lookup returns CDR1 SEHNR and CDR2 FQNEAQ (reference sequence). This chain's CDR3 is CASSSQQADTQYF. CDR3 in DNA: TGTGCCAGCAGCTCCCAGCAGGCGGATACGCAGTATTTT.

This clonotype has just a few counts. The V call is TRBV15, the J call TRBJ1-1; no definite D call. The V and J ends lost 4 bases and 2 bases respectively, with 8 bases between them. CDR3 size: 13 residues. CDR1 LNHNV and CDR2 YYDKDF come from the germline V gene (reference sequence). The CDR3 DNA follows: TGTGCCACCAGCACAAGGCCAAACACTGAAGCTTTCTTT. This sequence encodes CATSTRPNTEAFF.

This clonotype has only a few counts. The chain employs TRBV12-3 or TRBV12-4 and TRBJ1-1; TRBD1 matches 7 bases. The V gene end was trimmed by 5 bases and the J gene end by 1 base; junction bases not matched to a gene: 10. There are 16 residues in the CDR3. The DNA of the CDR3 is TGTGCCAGCAGTCACCAGGGGGTTTTGGGGAACACTGAAGCTTTCTTT. This translates into CASSHQGVLGNTEAFF.

The sample holds many counts of this clonotype. The V and J genes are TRBV29-1 and TRBJ1-1; 7 bases are shared with TRBD1. After removal of 1 base from V and 0 bases from J, the junction contained 5 bases not matched to a gene. The CDR3 has 15 residues. Per the germline V gene, CDR1 is SQVTM and CDR2 is ANQGSEA. The CDR3 nucleotides read TGCAGCGTTGAAGGCAGGGGGAGTTTGAACACTGAAGCTTTCTTT. Translation: CSVEGRGSLNTEAFF.

This clonotype was observed at least ten times. The rearrangement joins TRBV7-9 to TRBJ1-5; D not certain. The CDR3 extends over 15 amino acids. V was shortened by 3 bases and J by 5 bases, with 14 bases between the two germline ends. Germline CDR1 reads SEHNR; CDR2 reads FQNEAQ (reference sequence). The CDR3 here is CASSLGGLGDQPQHF. The CDR3 DNA is TGTGCCAGCAGCTTGGGAGGGTTGGGCGATCAGCCCCAGCATTTT.

The sample holds many counts of this clonotype. This sequence joins TRBV12-3 or TRBV12-4 and TRBJ1-1, with D maybe TRBD1 (6 bases). The CDR3 sequence is 12 residues long. The V end was cut by 1 base, the J end by 9 bases, with 9 bases between. For the CDR3, the DNA is TGTGCCAGCAGTTTAGTGGGGGCAAAAGCTTTCTTT. Its protein product is CASSLVGAKAFF.

This clonotype was seen at least ten times. The J gene is TRBJ1-1, the V gene TRBV4-1, with D possibly matching TRBD1 (5 bases). The V and J ends lost 3 bases and 5 bases respectively, with 7 bases between them. The CDR3 loop spans 12 amino acids. CDR1 is MGHRA, CDR2 YSYEKL, per germline. DNA for the CDR3: TGCGCCAGCAGCCATCAGGGTACTGAAGCTTTCTTT. Its protein is CASSHQGTEAFF.

This clonotype was detected a few times. The rearrangement joins TRBV7-9 to TRBJ2-5, with TRBD1 identical over 10 bases. Germline CDR1 is SEHNR and CDR2 is FQNEAQ (reference sequence). The CDR3 consists of 13 residues. J gave up 4 bases and V 4 bases, and 0 bases lay outside the gene matches. CDR3 sequence reads: CASSWDRGETQYF. The CDR3 DNA reads TGTGCCAGCAGCTGGGACAGGGGAGAGACCCAGTACTTC. Looking up the rest from reference TRBV7-9 and TRBJ2-5 gives the full variable domain: DTGVSQNPRHKITKRGQNVTFRCDPISEHNRLYWYRQTLGQGPEFLTYFQNEAQLEKSRLLSDRFSAERPKGSFSTLEIQRTEQGDSAMYLCASSWDRGETQYFGPGTRLLVL.

The J gene is TRBJ2-5, the V gene TRBV27; D perhaps matches TRBD1 (5 bases). Trimming removed 4 bases from V and 7 bases from J, with 13 bases in between. The CDR3 loop spans 13 amino acids. In germline, CDR1 is MNHEY, CDR2 SMNVEV (reference sequence). CDR3 in DNA: TGTGCCAGCAGTTACTCGGCAGGGTCGACCCAGTACTTC. Residues: CASSYSAGSTQYF.

This clonotype was counted ten times or more. The chain joins TRBV27 to TRBJ2-3; the D call may be TRBD1 or TRBD2 (5 bases each). CDR1 MNHEY and CDR2 SMNVEV come from the germline V gene (reference sequence). The V end lost 5 bases, the J end lost 9 bases, and 18 bases lay between the germline ends. The CDR3 has 14 amino acids. The CDR3 DNA is TGTGCCAGCAGTCTAGACAGTCTGCCGGGGACGCAGTATTTT. This sequence encodes CASSLDSLPGTQYF.